This T cell receptor beta chain is drawn from a study of T cell repertoires in cytomegalovirus infection. This CDR3 comprises 15 residues. V lost 0 bases to trimming and J lost 4 bases; unmatched junction nucleotides: 5. Germline V gene lookup returns CDR1 LGHNA and CDR2 YNFKEQ. In this sample, this clonotype turned up many times. Its antigen is not known. Study-level results: Within the response measured ex vivo, HLA-C-restricted CMV-specific TCR beta clonotypes were dominant.

TCRdb re-derived calls from the reads in MiXCR, one entry per CDR3 protein. This table holds about 490,000 distinct CDR3 sequences, around 10% found once. Sequencing was carried out using PBMCs. This receptor was identified in a human donor in good health (CMV status not recorded). Some clones in this sample may be carry-over from other donors' samples. The chain links TRBV4-2 to TRBJ2-7, with TRBD2 matching 8 bases. CDR3: CASSQEPAGEYEQYF. CDR3 DNA sequence: TGTGCCAGCAGCCAAGAACCAGCGGGAGAATACGAGCAGTACTTC.